This record looks at one T cell receptor (beta chain) sequence and its context. The data belong to a study of blood T cell repertoires in COVID-19. On the study more broadly: COVID-19 samples from acute and convalescent phases originated in the United States, Italy and Spain.

V lost 4 bases to trimming and J lost 9 bases; unmatched junction nucleotides: 7. The CDR3 has 15 residues. Per germline, CDR1 SEHNR and CDR2 FQNEAQ (reference sequence). Authors' processing steps: Reference gene primers were amplified, and this amplification served to estimate nucleated cell counts. Profiled with immunoSEQ multiplex PCR; TCRdb holds only in-frame clones, not every one. The V and J calls and the clone size are those of that table, but D and trimming were determined from the DNA. The sample holds nearly 200,000 clones, less than 90% seen once. The sample was peripheral blood. The J gene is TRBJ1-6, the V gene TRBV7-9, with 9 bases identical to TRBD1. The origin of this receptor is a human donor in a cohort sampled during active COVID-19. CDR3 sequence reads: CASSYGTGRSSPLHF. In DNA form, the CDR3 reads TGTGCCAGCAGCTATGGGACAGGGCGAAGTTCACCCCTCCACTTT.